A single count supports the clone carrying this T cell receptor (beta chain). How the authors handled the data: Reference gene primer amplification yielded estimated nucleated cell counts. Clones were read by immunoSEQ multiplex PCR, and TCRdb kept only the in-frame ones, dropping some. V and J calls and clone size are given by that table; D and trimming were obtained from the DNA. The sample lists 55,000 to 90,000 clones, 85% to 90% occurring once. The ends were cut back, 4 bases at V and 7 bases at J, with 17 bases in the middle. CDR3 length: 15 residues. Germline CDR1 and CDR2: MRHNA and SNTAGT. These data are taken from a study of blood T cell repertoires in COVID-19. About the study: Sites across the United States, Italy and Spain contributed samples from acute and convalescent COVID-19. In each case, the material was cDNA or gDNA derived from T cells, B-cell-depleted T cells, or PBMCs.

This clonotype originated in a human donor in a cohort sampled during active COVID-19. The chain is built from TRBV6-4 and TRBJ1-5, with D tentatively TRBD1 (5 bases). The sequenced material came from peripheral blood. CDR3 sequence reads: CASSAQGGAGQPQHF. CDR3 DNA: TGTGCCAGCAGTGCCCAGGGCGGGGCAGGCCAGCCCCAGCATTTT.